One and the same sample provided the 16 T cell receptor beta chains below, sequenced in a study of cytomegalovirus exposure and HLA in healthy donors. The PCR used 60 Vbeta and 13 Jbeta primers. The data were produced by immunoSEQ multiplex PCR, yet TCRdb's version contains in-frame clones alone and is incomplete. The profile shows under 130,000 clones, about 80% of them singletons. The specimen sequenced was PBMCs. These receptors were collected from a man aged 45-65 years in good health and CMV-seropositive.

This chain joins TRBV2 and TRBJ2-3, with TRBD2 as a possible D gene (6 bases). V was pared by 6 bases and J by 4 bases, with 11 bases between. The CDR3 runs to 13 residues. Germline V gene sequence: CDR1 SNHLY, CDR2 FYNNEI. Written as DNA, the CDR3 is TGTGCCAGCAGCGGGAGTTGGTCAGATACGCAGTATTTT. It translates to CASSGSWSDTQYF. Drawing the rest from reference TRBV2 and TRBJ2-3, the complete variable domain is EPEVTQTPSHQVTQMGQEVILRCVPISNHLYFYWYRQILGQKVEFLVSFYNNEISEKSEIFDDQFSVERPDGSNFTLKIRSTKLEDSAMYFCASSGSWSDTQYFGPGTRLTVL.

The chain carries TRBV5-4 and TRBJ1-2; D might be TRBD1 (6 bases). The V end lost 0 bases, the J end lost 4 bases, and 13 bases lay between the germline ends. CDR3 size: 15 residues. Germline assignment: CDR1 SGHNT and CDR2 YYREEE (reference sequence). The CDR3 region has the DNA TGTGCCAGCAGCTTGGAGGTCAGGGGTCCCTATGGCTACACCTTC. This translates into CASSLEVRGPYGYTF.

This clone was observed a handful of times. This chain joins TRBV5-1 and TRBJ2-5, with 11 positions matching TRBD2. This CDR3 spans 15 amino acids. Trimming took 0 bases from V and 2 from J; bases not matched to a gene: 0. Germline V gene data show CDR1 as SGHRS and CDR2 as YFSETQ. CDR3: CASSLGLAGQETQYF. CDR3 bases: TGCGCCAGCAGCTTGGGACTAGCGGGACAAGAGACCCAGTACTTC.

This clone has a handful of counts. The chain has TRBV19 and TRBJ2-7, with TRBD2 matching 7 bases. Trimming removed 3 bases from V and 7 bases from J; junction bases left unmatched: 9. CDR1 is LNHDA and CDR2 is SQIVND in the germline V gene (reference sequence). The CDR3 totals 14 residues. The CDR3 region has the DNA TGTGCCAGTAGTATGGGGATGGCGGGAGAAGAGCAGTACTTC. It codes for CASSMGMAGEEQYF.

The V call is TRBV4-1, the J call TRBJ2-5, with 11 bases fitting TRBD2. CDR1 MGHRA and CDR2 YSYEKL come from the germline V gene. The CDR3 runs 16 residues. Trimming cost V 0 bases and J 7 bases; bases outside gene matches: 7. This CDR3 is CASSQEALAGVGTQYF. The CDR3 nucleotides are TGCGCCAGCAGCCAAGAGGCACTAGCGGGAGTGGGGACCCAGTACTTC.

The chain couples TRBV2 to TRBJ2-7; D is possibly TRBD1 (6 bases). In germline, CDR1 is SNHLY, CDR2 FYNNEI. The CDR3 totals 12 residues. V dropped 4 bases and J dropped 6 bases, with 10 bases sitting between them. CDR3 loop: CASSGSGVEQYF. CDR3 DNA sequence: TGTGCCAGCAGTGGCTCAGGGGTCGAGCAGTACTTC.

This clone occurred a few times. V and J are TRBV5-1 and TRBJ2-4; the match to TRBD1 covers 8 bases. This CDR3 comprises 14 residues. Germline V lookup: CDR1 SGHRS, CDR2 YFSETQ. Unmatched junction bases numbered 8, after V lost 4 bases and J lost 8 bases. The CDR3 bases are TGCGCCAGCAGCCCCGTAGGGACAGGAGACATTCAGTACTTC. It codes for CASSPVGTGDIQYF.

V is TRBV5-6 and J is TRBJ1-1; 9 nucleotides align to TRBD1. Per the germline V gene, CDR1 is SGHDT and CDR2 is YYEEEE. The CDR3 runs 14 residues. Trimming removed 2 bases from V and 5 bases from J; junction bases left unmatched: 4. In DNA, the CDR3 is TGTGCCAGCAGCTTAGGGACAGGGAGGACTGAAGCTTTCTTT. Residues: CASSLGTGRTEAFF. The whole variable domain, remainder taken from reference TRBV5-6 and TRBJ1-1, is DAGVTQSPTHLIKTRGQQVTLRCSPKSGHDTVSWYQQALGQGPQFIFQYYEEEERQRGNFPDRFSGHQFPNYSSELNVNALLLGDSALYLCASSLGTGRTEAFFGQGTRLTVV.

The chain is built from TRBV19 and TRBJ1-5, with D perhaps TRBD1 (5 bases). The CDR3 loop spans 15 amino acids. The germline gives CDR1 LNHDA, CDR2 SQIVND (reference sequence). Trimming cost V 3 bases and J 2 bases, with 11 bases left between them. The DNA of the CDR3 is TGTGCCAGTAGTATCGTCGGGGGTGGCAATCAGCCCCAGCATTTT. It is translated as CASSIVGGGNQPQHF.

This chain connects TRBV18 to TRBJ2-7; TRBD1 matches 7 bases. Trimming cost V 2 bases and J 2 bases; bases outside gene matches: 3. The V gene's germline CDR1 is KGHSH and CDR2 LQKENI. The CDR3 is 14 amino acids. CDR3 DNA: TGTGCCAGCTCACCAGGGGGACAGACCTACGAGCAGTACTTC. This encodes CASSPGGQTYEQYF.

This chain joins TRBV7-2 and TRBJ2-2, with D perhaps TRBD2 (6 bases). CDR1 and CDR2 from the germline V gene are SGHTA and FQGNSA. V was cut by 1 base and J by 4 bases, with 10 bases left in between. The CDR3 sequence is 15 residues long. CDR3: CASSLGLVATGELFF. CDR3 bases: TGTGCCAGCAGCTTAGGACTAGTTGCCACCGGGGAGCTGTTTTTT.

The V and J genes are TRBV11-2 and TRBJ1-6; possible D gene TRBD1, 6 bases. The CDR3 loop spans 14 amino acids. CDR1 and CDR2 (germline): SGHAT, FQNNGV. The V and J ends lost 0 bases and 11 bases respectively, with 11 bases between them. The CDR3 nucleotides are TGTGCCAGCAGCTTAGAACAGGGATGGACACCCCTCCACTTT. It translates to CASSLEQGWTPLHF.

The chain links TRBV11-1 to TRBJ1-6; unclear D gene. Germline values: CDR1 SGHAT, CDR2 FQDESV (reference sequence). There are 14 residues in the CDR3. V was cut by 3 bases and J by 5 bases, with 8 bases left in between. The CDR3 protein is CASSFRGNNSPLHF. In DNA, the CDR3 is TGTGCCAGCAGCTTTCGGGGAAATAATTCACCCCTCCACTTT. The whole variable domain, remainder taken from reference TRBV11-1 and TRBJ1-6, is EAEVAQSPRYKITEKSQAVAFWCDPISGHATLYWYRQILGQGPELLVQFQDESVVDDSQLPKDRFSAERLKGVDSTLKIQPAELGDSAMYLCASSFRGNNSPLHFGNGTRLTVT.

V gene TRBV6-1 combines with J gene TRBJ1-5, with D hard to call. CDR1 is MNHNS, CDR2 SASEGT, per germline. The CDR3 extends over 13 amino acids. V lost 8 bases and J lost 6, with 14 bases in between. The CDR3 region has the DNA TGTGCCAGCCGCAGTTTAATAAGTCAGCCCCAGCATTTT. It specifies CASRSLISQPQHF.

V usage is TRBV5-1 and J usage is TRBJ2-3; 7 nucleotides match TRBD2. The trim removed 0 bases at V and 5 bases at J, leaving 6 bases unmatched. The CDR3 sequence is 15 residues long. Germline V gene sequence: CDR1 SGHRS, CDR2 YFSETQ. The CDR3 reads CASSLASGAGDTQYF. The CDR3 nucleotides read TGCGCCAGCAGCTTGGCCAGCGGGGCTGGAGATACGCAGTATTTT.

The CDR3 here is CASSQGPSYTGELFF. The CDR3 DNA is TGTGCCAGCAGCCAAGGGCCCTCCTACACCGGGGAGCTGTTTTTT. The rearrangement uses TRBV14 and TRBJ2-2; D is unresolved. The CDR3 contains 15 residues. The germline V gene has CDR1 SGHDN and CDR2 FVKESK. Trimming stripped 1 base from V and 3 bases from J, with 9 bases between.